This entry concerns a single TCR beta chain. Only one count was recorded for this clone. No antigen is known for it. No clone much larger than this one lies a single base away; base qualities are absent. Trimming costs V 2 bases and J 0 bases, and their ends lie 10 bases apart. The CDR3 holds 15 amino acids from the cysteine to the phenylalanine. The DNA shown is the 45-base CDR3, in frame from base 1. CDR1 and CDR2, looked up from the germline V gene, are SGHTA and FQGNSA. This sample is part of a study of T cell responses to AZD1222 COVID-19 vaccine (dated by TCRdb to the early 2020s). For context, the study as a whole: TCR sequencing covered over 230 trial participants: about 210 given two doses of AZD1222 and 26 given two doses of MenACWY control vaccine. Enrollment into the trials was organized by age into subgroups of 18-55, 56-69 and 70-plus years, and those subgroups contained approximately 160, 26 and 62 TCR-sequenced participants, respectively.

General findings and caveats noted by the study authors: After two AZD1222 doses, both the breadth and the depth of spike-specific TCRs were significantly higher than at day 0 and than in MenACWY recipients. Vaccine-associated CD4 TCRs spanned the whole spike protein, with dominant responses in regions 160-218 and 743-854. Nearly half of unique spike-specific TCRs reportedly recognized epitopes outside regions mutated in the B.1.351 and B.1.1.7 variants. The 56-69-year group was small, and its depth increase did not reach significance, likely because of low power. Only a handful of AZD1222 recipients were SARS-CoV-2 seropositive at baseline, limiting conclusions about previously exposed vaccinees. Because no day 14 peak-response samples were available, repertoires were characterized only after the peak T cell response. Participants were mostly white British and included more females than males, and it was suggested by the authors that clonal diversity may have been underestimated.

The CDR3 regions of human TCRbeta chains were analyzed by immunosequencing. As for the original processing: TCRs in the repertoires were compared against a reference library of SARS-CoV-2-specific TCRs that had been generated with the MIRA antigen-specificity platform. Breadth was defined as the fraction of unique TCRs that were SARS-CoV-2-associated. Depth was defined as the fraction of total T cells that were SARS-CoV-2-associated. Using the MIRA data, each spike-specific TCR was mapped to the spike region that the TCR reacts to and placed in a CD4 or CD8 class. Log10-transformed breadth and depth values were compared by one-way ANOVA with Sidak's multiple comparisons tests. TCRdb took this table from immuneACCESS and kept in-frame rearrangements with V and J called. Such tables lack part of the clones; where checked against another copy, unresolved V genes explain under half of the gap, and the rest is unexplained. The D gene and trimming were derived from the DNA, and the V and J assignments and clone size from that table. For this sample the table gives 150,000 to 200,000 clones, of which less than 95% were detected only once. Less than 6.5% of the sample comes from the top ten.

Explained via the paper, the time point label denotes: about 28 days (+/-7) after the second vaccine dose. AZD1222 recipients with second doses at about 4 weeks or about 12 weeks were pooled, because spike-specific TCR depth and breadth did not differ between schedules. Samples from vaccinated people were obtained from the UK trials COV001 and COV002, which included a single-blind randomized controlled phase 2/3 trial of AZD1222 (ChAdOx1 nCoV-19) in healthy adults. For TCRbeta chain sequencing, PBMC samples from trial participants were taken at day 0 and at day 28 after the second dose. This chain joins TRBV7-2 to TRBJ1-2; D gene: possibly TRBD1, on 6 matching bases. The specimen was peripheral blood, collected 28 days after the second AZD1222 dose. The sequence was obtained from an adult who received the AZD1222 COVID-19 vaccine. The DNA is TGTGCCAGCAGCTTACCTCGACAGGCTAACTATGGCTACACCTTC. Its protein reads: CASSLPRQANYGYTF.